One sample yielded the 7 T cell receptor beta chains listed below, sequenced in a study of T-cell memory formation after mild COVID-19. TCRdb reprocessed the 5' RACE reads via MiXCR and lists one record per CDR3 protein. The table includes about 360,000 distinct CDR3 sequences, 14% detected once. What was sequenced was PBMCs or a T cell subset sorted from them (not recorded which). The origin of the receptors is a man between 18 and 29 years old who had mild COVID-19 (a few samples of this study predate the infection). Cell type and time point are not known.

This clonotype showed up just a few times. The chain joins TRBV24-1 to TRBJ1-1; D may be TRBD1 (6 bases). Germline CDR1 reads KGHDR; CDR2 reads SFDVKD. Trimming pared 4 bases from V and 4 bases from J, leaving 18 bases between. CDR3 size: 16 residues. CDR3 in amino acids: CATSDSGAAARTEAFF. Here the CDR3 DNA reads TGTGCCACCAGTGACTCAGGGGCCGCCGCCCGCACTGAAGCTTTCTTT.

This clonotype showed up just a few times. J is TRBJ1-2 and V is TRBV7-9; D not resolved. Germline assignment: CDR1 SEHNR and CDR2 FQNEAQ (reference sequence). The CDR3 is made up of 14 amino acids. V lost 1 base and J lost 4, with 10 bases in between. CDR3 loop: CASSLGPNLYGYTF. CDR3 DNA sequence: TGTGCCAGCAGCTTAGGCCCGAACCTCTATGGCTACACCTTC.

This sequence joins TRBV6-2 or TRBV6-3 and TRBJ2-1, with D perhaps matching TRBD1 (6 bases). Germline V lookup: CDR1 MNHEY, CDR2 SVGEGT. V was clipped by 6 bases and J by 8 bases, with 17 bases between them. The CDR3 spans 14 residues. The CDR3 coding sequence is TGTGCCAGCAGCTTAATACAGGGCGGAGATGAGCAGTTCTTC. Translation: CASSLIQGGDEQFF.

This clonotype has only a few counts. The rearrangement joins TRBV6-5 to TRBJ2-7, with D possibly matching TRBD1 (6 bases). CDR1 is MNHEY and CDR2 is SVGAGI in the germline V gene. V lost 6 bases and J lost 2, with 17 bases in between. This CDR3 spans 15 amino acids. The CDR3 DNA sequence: TGTGCCAGCAGAGAGCAATGGACAGCTGCCTACGAGCAGTACTTC. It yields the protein CASREQWTAAYEQYF.

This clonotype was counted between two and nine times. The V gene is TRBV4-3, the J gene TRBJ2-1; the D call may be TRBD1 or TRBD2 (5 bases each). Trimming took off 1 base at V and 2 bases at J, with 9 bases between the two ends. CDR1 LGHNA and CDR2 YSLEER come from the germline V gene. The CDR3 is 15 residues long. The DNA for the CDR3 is TGCGCCAGCAGCCAAGTGGGGGAAACCTACAATGAGCAGTTCTTC. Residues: CASSQVGETYNEQFF.

CDR3 sequence (DNA): TGTGCCAGCAGCCGGGGACAGGCCGGGGAGCTGTTTTTT. The encoded protein is CASSRGQAGELFF. V gene TRBV7-6 combines with J gene TRBJ2-2, with 8 bases identical to TRBD1. This CDR3 spans 13 amino acids. Germline values: CDR1 SGHVS, CDR2 FNYEAQ. Trimming at V came to 5 bases and at J to 6 bases, leaving 2 bases not matched to a gene.

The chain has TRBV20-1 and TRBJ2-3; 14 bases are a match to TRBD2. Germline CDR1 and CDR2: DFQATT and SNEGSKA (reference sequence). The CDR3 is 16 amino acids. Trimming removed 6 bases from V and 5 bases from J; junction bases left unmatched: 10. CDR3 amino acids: CSAPKTSGGAGDTQYF. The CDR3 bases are TGCAGTGCCCCCAAGACTAGCGGGGGGGCCGGAGATACGCAGTATTTT.